This TCR beta chain was identified during a study of T cell changes during pregnancy in multiple sclerosis. Using immunoSEQ multiplex PCR, the repertoire was profiled, and TCRdb retains in-frame clones only, with some absent. Seen here are fewer than 55,000 clones, 85% to 95% observed once, and the top ten hold roughly 0.98%. Per the germline V gene, CDR1 is SGHVS and CDR2 is FNYEAQ. The CDR3 is 16 residues long. Trimming pared 1 base from V and 3 bases from J, leaving 14 bases between. This chain joins TRBV7-6 and TRBJ2-3; D possibly corresponds to TRBD2 (5 bases). The clonotype comes from a female donor with multiple sclerosis, enrolled in a pregnancy study. Source: peripheral blood, taken after pregnancy. The CDR3 sequence: CASSLVLLAETDTQYF. In DNA, the CDR3 is TGTGCCAGCAGCTTAGTTCTGCTAGCAGAGACAGATACGCAGTATTTT.